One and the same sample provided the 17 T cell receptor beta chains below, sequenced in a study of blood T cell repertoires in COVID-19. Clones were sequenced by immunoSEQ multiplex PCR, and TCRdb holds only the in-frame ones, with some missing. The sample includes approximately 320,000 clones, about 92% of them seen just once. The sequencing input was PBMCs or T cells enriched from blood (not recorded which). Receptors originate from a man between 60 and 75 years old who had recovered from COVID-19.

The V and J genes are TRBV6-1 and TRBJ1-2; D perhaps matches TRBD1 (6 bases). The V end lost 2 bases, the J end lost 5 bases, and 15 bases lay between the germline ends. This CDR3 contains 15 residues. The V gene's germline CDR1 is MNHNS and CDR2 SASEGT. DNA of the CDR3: TGTGCCAGCAGTGAACCTACAGGGTCTAGGTATGGCTACACCTTC. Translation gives CASSEPTGSRYGYTF.

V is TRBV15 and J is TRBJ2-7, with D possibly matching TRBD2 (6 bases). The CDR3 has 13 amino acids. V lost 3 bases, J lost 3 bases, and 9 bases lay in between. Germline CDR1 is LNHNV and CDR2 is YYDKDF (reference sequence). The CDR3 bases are TGTGCCACCAGCAGTGGGGACTTCTACGAGCAGTACTTC. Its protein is CATSSGDFYEQYF. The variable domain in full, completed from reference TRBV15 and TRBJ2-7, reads DAMVIQNPRYQVTQFGKPVTLSCSQTLNHNVMYWYQQKSSQAPKLLFHYYDKDFNNEADTPDNFQSRRPNTSFCFLDIRSPGLGDTAMYLCATSSGDFYEQYFGPGTRLTVT.

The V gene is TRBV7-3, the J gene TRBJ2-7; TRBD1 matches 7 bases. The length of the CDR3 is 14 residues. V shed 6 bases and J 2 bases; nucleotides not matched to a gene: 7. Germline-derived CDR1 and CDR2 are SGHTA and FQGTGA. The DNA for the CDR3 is TGTGCCAGCAGTGAAGGAACAGGGGCCTACGAGCAGTACTTC. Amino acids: CASSEGTGAYEQYF.

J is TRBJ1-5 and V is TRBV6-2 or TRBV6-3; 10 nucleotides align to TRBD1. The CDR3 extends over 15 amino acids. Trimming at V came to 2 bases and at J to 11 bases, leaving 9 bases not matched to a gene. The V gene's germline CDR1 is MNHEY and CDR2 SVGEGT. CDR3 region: CASSYPGTGAISQHF. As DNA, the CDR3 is TGTGCCAGCAGTTACCCCGGGACAGGGGCAATCTCCCAGCATTTT.

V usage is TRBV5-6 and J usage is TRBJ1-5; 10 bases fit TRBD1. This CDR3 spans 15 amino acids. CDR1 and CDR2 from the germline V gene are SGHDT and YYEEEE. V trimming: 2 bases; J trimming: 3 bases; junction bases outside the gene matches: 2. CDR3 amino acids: CASSFGTGVNQPQHF. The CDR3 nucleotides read TGTGCCAGCAGCTTTGGGACAGGGGTCAATCAGCCCCAGCATTTT. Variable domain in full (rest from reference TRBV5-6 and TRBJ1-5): DAGVTQSPTHLIKTRGQQVTLRCSPKSGHDTVSWYQQALGQGPQFIFQYYEEEERQRGNFPDRFSGHQFPNYSSELNVNALLLGDSALYLCASSFGTGVNQPQHFGDGTRLSIL.

CDR3 coding DNA: TGCAGCGTTGAAGATTGCGGCGTTAAGTCACCCCTCCACTTT. It translates to CSVEDCGVKSPLHF. The genes are TRBV29-1 and TRBJ1-6; D is uncertain. The V end was cut by 0 bases, the J end by 10 bases, with 13 bases between. The CDR3 is 14 residues long. The germline CDR1 and CDR2 sequences are SQVTM and ANQGSEA.

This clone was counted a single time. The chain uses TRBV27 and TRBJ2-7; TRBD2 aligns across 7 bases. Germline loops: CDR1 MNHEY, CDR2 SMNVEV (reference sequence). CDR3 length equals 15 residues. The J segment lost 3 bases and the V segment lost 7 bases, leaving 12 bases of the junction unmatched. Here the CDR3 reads CASKWFGGEGYEQYF. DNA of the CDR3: TGTGCCAGCAAATGGTTCGGCGGGGAGGGCTACGAGCAGTACTTC.

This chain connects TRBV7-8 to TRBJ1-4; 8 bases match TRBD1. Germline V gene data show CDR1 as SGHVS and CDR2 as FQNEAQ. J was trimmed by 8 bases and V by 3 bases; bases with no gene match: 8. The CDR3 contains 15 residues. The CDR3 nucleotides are TGTGCCAGCAGCTTCTCAGGGGGCTTAGGGGAAAAACTGTTTTTT. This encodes CASSFSGGLGEKLFF.

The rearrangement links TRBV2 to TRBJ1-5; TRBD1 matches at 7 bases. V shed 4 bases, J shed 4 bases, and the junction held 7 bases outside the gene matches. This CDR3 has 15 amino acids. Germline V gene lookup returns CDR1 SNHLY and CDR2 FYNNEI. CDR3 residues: CASSGGTERNQPQHF. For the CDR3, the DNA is TGTGCCAGCAGTGGCGGGACAGAGCGAAATCAGCCCCAGCATTTT.

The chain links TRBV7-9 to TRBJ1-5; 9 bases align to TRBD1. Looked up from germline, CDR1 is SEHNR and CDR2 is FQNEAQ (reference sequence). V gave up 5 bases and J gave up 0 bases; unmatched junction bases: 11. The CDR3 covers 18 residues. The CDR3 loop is CASSPTGTGRGSNQPQHF. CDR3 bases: TGTGCCAGCAGCCCAACCGGGACAGGGCGGGGTAGCAATCAGCCCCAGCATTTT.

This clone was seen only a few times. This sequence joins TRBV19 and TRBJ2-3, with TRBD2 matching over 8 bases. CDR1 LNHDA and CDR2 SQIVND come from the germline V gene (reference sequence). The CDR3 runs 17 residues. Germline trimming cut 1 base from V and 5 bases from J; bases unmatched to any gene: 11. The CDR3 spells CASSIGPGGRSLDTQYF. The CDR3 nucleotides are TGTGCCAGTAGTATAGGTCCTGGCGGGAGGTCCCTAGATACGCAGTATTTT.

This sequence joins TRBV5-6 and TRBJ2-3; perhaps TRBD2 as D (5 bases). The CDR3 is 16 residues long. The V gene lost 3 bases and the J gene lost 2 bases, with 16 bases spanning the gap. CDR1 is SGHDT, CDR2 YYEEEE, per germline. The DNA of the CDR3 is TGTGCCAGCAGCTCAAATTTTGGGCGGGTCACAGATACGCAGTATTTT. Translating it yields CASSSNFGRVTDTQYF.

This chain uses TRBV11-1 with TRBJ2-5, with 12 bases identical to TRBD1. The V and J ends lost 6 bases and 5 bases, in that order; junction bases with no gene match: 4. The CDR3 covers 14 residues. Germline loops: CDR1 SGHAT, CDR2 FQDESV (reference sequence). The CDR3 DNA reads TGTGCCAGCAGTGGGGACAGGGGGCTGGAGACCCAGTACTTC. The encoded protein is CASSGDRGLETQYF.

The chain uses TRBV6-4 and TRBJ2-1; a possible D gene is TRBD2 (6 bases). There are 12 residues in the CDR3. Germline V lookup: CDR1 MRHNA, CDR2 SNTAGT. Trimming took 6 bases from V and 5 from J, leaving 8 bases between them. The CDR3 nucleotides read TGTGCCAGCAGGGGGACTGACAATGAGCAGTTCTTC. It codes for CASRGTDNEQFF.

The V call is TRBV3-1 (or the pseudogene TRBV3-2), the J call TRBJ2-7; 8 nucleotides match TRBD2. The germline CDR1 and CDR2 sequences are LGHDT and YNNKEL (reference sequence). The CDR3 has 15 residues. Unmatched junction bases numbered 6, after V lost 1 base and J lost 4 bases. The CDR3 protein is CASSQGGTRLYEQYF. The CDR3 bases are TGTGCCAGCAGCCAAGGAGGGACTAGGCTTTACGAGCAGTACTTC.

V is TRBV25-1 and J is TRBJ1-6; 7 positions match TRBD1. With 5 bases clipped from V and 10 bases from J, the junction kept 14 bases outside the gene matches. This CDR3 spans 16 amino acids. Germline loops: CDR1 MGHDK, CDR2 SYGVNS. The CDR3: CASSNHRRGGRSPLHF. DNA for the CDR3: TGTGCCAGCAGTAATCACCGCCGAGGGGGCCGATCACCCCTCCACTTT.

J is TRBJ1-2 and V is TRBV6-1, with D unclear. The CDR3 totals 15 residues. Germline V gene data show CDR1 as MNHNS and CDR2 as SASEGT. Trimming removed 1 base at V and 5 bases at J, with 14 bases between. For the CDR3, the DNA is TGTGCCAGCAGTGAAGGACTCACTTACGCTTATGGCTACACCTTC. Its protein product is CASSEGLTYAYGYTF.